This T cell receptor (beta chain) is drawn from a study of regulatory T cells in long-lasting Graves disease. Time point indicated: newly diagnosed GD, antithyroid drugs for less than 3 months. From PBMCs, RNA was extracted and then used to make the TCR library. The CDR3 is 18 residues long. Trimming removed 3 bases from V and 9 bases from J; junction bases left unmatched: 18. Germline-derived CDR1 and CDR2 are SGHVS and FNYEAQ. According to the study, TCR beta libraries were built with iRepertoire HTBI primers and CDR3-region Arm-PCR. From the multiplex PCR reads, TCRdb called clonotypes with MiXCR, one entry per CDR3 protein. The profile covers approximately 400,000 distinct CDR3 sequences, with just under 15% appearing a single time and 16% taken by the ten largest. This clonotype has a count of ten or more. The sample also formed part of further work on T cells in Graves' hyperthyroidism and ophthalmopathy.

The sample was peripheral blood mononuclear cells (PBMCs), taken at new diagnosis, from a patient treated with antithyroid drugs. This receptor was obtained from a woman aged 30 to 39 with Graves disease. This chain connects TRBV7-6 to TRBJ2-3, with 10 bases identical to TRBD1. The CDR3 reads CASSFHLRGQGSYSTQYF. The CDR3 DNA sequence: TGTGCCAGCAGCTTCCACTTAAGGGGACAGGGGTCATACTCCACGCAGTATTTT.